The sequence of this T cell receptor beta chain was determined in a study of human T cells and chemical hapten exposure. TCRdb reprocessed the RACE reads via MiXCR and lists one record per CDR3 protein. The sample holds 300,000 to 350,000 distinct CDR3 sequences, 5.5% to 8% seen once. This clonotype has a handful of counts. Time point in this sample: patch test 1, 2 weeks after DPC sensitization. Treatment of the sample: therapeutic diphenylcyclopropenone sensitization with weekly scalp DPC. Sequencing used whole blood, obtained in connection with sensitization to the hapten diphenylcyclopropenone (DPC). The TCR comes from a woman between 18 and 29 years old with alopecia areata. Some clones in this sample may be carry-over from other donors' samples.

For the CDR3, the DNA is TGTGCCAGCAGTTACTCTGTCGATGGCTACACCTTC. It yields the protein CASSYSVDGYTF. The rearrangement uses TRBV6-2 or TRBV6-3 and TRBJ1-2, with unresolved D. Trimming took 0 bases from V and 6 from J, leaving 5 bases between them. CDR3 length: 12 amino acids. CDR1 MNHEY and CDR2 SVGEGT come from the germline V gene.